Shown below are 32 T cell receptor beta chains from a single sample sequenced in a study of persistence of HIV-infected CD4 T cells (TCRdb year 2020). The immunoSEQ hsTCRB assay version 4, run in survey mode, was used to sequence TCRbeta repertoires from genomic DNA. Entries here come from immuneACCESS through TCRdb and include only in-frame sequences with V and J called. Some clones fail to appear in such tables; in the studies checked, an unresolved V gene covers under half of the shortfall, and the cause of the remainder is unknown. The sample table lists 40,000 to 55,000 clones, about 85% of them with a count of one. The ten largest clones add up to approximately 0.45% of the sample. The sample's treatment or condition label is to be understood as: suppressive antiretroviral therapy. As a nonspecific positive control representing the CD4+ T cell repertoire, cells were stimulated with anti-CD3/anti-CD28 magnetic beads. Sorting of responding CD4+ T cells was based on upregulation of both CD40 ligand and CD69.

No antigen has been assigned to these receptors. The sample here was CD4+ T cells sorted from PBMCs after 18-hour stimulation, taken from a patient who received antiretroviral therapy. Reading the label with the study, this specimen's cell subset or site is: CD40L+CD69+ CD4 T cells responding to anti-CD3/anti-CD28 beads, representing the overall repertoire. The receptors originated from an adult woman with HIV who was CMV-seropositive.

The V and J genes are TRBV6-5 and TRBJ2-5, with unresolved D. The germline gives CDR1 MNHEY, CDR2 SVGAGI. The CDR3 sequence is 12 residues long. Trimming stripped 6 bases from V and 5 bases from J, with 10 bases between. The CDR3: CASRKSGETQYF. The DNA of the CDR3 is TGTGCCAGCAGGAAATCCGGCGAGACCCAGTACTTC.

The chain joins TRBV7-3 to TRBJ2-5, with 8 bases aligning to TRBD2. Germline CDR1 is SGHTA and CDR2 is FQGTGA. V was pared by 0 bases and J by 4 bases, with 4 bases of the junction left unmatched. This CDR3 spans 15 amino acids. The CDR3 coding sequence is TGTGCCAGCAGCTTAACGTCCACTAGCGGAGAGACCCAGTACTTC. It specifies CASSLTSTSGETQYF.

The chain combines TRBV30 with TRBJ2-7, with D tentatively TRBD1 or TRBD2 (6 bases each). V lost 0 bases and J 5 bases, leaving 11 bases between the germline ends. Germline V gene lookup returns CDR1 GTSNPN and CDR2 SVGIG (reference sequence). The CDR3 spans 13 residues. The CDR3 loop is CAWSVRRDNEQYF. CDR3 bases: TGTGCCTGGAGTGTACGGCGGGACAACGAGCAGTACTTC.

The genes are TRBV12-3 or TRBV12-4 and TRBJ1-6, with unresolved D. The CDR3 contains 13 residues. V shed 4 bases and J shed 10 bases, with 11 bases lying between them. CDR3 sequence (DNA): TGTGCCAGCAGTTCTGGTAACGTGTCACCCCTCCACTTT. Protein product: CASSSGNVSPLHF.

The rearrangement uses TRBV5-1 and TRBJ1-3; the D is unclear. Trimming pared 0 bases from V and 1 base from J, leaving 2 bases between. The CDR3 is 13 amino acids. Germline CDR1 and CDR2: SGHRS and YFSETQ. The CDR3: CASSLASGNTIYF. CDR3 coding DNA: TGCGCCAGCAGCTTGGCTTCTGGAAACACCATATATTTT.

The gene calls are TRBV19 and TRBJ1-2, with D hard to call. Per germline, CDR1 LNHDA and CDR2 SQIVND (reference sequence). This CDR3 is 15 amino acids long. V was cut by 7 bases and J by 3 bases, with 18 bases left in between. The CDR3 here is CASNFQSNQDYGYTF. The CDR3 region has the DNA TGTGCCAGTAACTTTCAAAGTAACCAGGACTATGGCTACACCTTC.

This clone was observed a single time. The V gene is TRBV13, the J gene TRBJ1-1; D perhaps matches TRBD1 (5 bases). Germline-derived CDR1 and CDR2 are PRHDT and FYEKMQ (reference sequence). V gave up 1 base and J gave up 1 base, with 10 bases separating them. The CDR3 runs to 15 residues. CDR3 DNA sequence: TGTGCCAGCAGCTTAGCGGGGCTGGGGAACACTGAAGCTTTCTTT. Translation gives CASSLAGLGNTEAFF.

The chain joins TRBV19 to TRBJ1-3, with 8 bases aligning to TRBD1. V shed 6 bases, J shed 2 bases, and the junction held 6 bases outside the gene matches. In germline, CDR1 is LNHDA, CDR2 SQIVND (reference sequence). The CDR3 totals 15 residues. The CDR3 DNA reads as TGTGCCAGTAGCCTTGACAGGGGCCCTGGAAACACCATATATTTT. Translated, it gives CASSLDRGPGNTIYF.

The chain employs TRBV12-3 or TRBV12-4 and TRBJ1-1; D is undetermined. CDR3 length equals 13 residues. V dropped 4 bases and J dropped 8 bases, with 14 bases sitting between them. The CDR3 sequence is CASSSGPPTEAFF. CDR3 bases: TGTGCCAGCAGTTCTGGGCCACCAACCGAAGCTTTCTTT.

The V call is TRBV27, the J call TRBJ2-1; 7 bases agree with TRBD1. V lost 3 bases, J lost 7 bases, and 9 bases stayed unmatched. Germline values: CDR1 MNHEY, CDR2 SMNVEV (reference sequence). The CDR3 contains 15 residues. The CDR3: CASSFLLGGGNEQFF. CDR3 DNA sequence: TGTGCCAGCAGTTTCCTCCTAGGGGGCGGAAATGAGCAGTTCTTC.

The chain is built from TRBV7-2 and TRBJ2-7, with D possibly being TRBD2 (5 bases). The V end lost 1 base, the J end lost 0 bases, and 10 bases lay between the germline ends. The CDR3 is 15 residues long. Germline V lookup: CDR1 SGHTA, CDR2 FQGNSA. As DNA, the CDR3 is TGTGCCAGCAGCTTAGGCGGGCACAGCTCCTACGAGCAGTACTTC. Translation gives CASSLGGHSSYEQYF.

This rearrangement joins TRBV5-4 to TRBJ1-1; D possibly corresponds to TRBD1 (6 bases). The germline V gene has CDR1 SGHNT and CDR2 YYREEE (reference sequence). V gave up 5 bases and J gave up 6 bases, with 20 bases separating them. CDR3 length equals 15 residues. This CDR3 reads CASRPGTGGTAEAFF. In DNA form, the CDR3 reads TGTGCCAGCAGACCTGGCACCGGGGGCACCGCTGAAGCTTTCTTT.

The chain couples TRBV5-5 to TRBJ2-3, with D perhaps matching TRBD2 (5 bases). The CDR3 covers 14 residues. V shed 2 bases and J shed 1 base, with 8 bases lying between them. Germline V gene sequence: CDR1 SGHKS, CDR2 YYEKEE (reference sequence). CDR3 amino acids: CASSLDSGTDTQYF. The CDR3, as DNA: TGTGCCAGCAGCTTAGATAGCGGCACAGATACGCAGTATTTT.

The table lists this clone with a count of one. This chain links TRBV18 with TRBJ2-2, with unresolved D. Per the germline V gene, CDR1 is KGHSH and CDR2 is LQKENI. Trimming left V 1 base short and J 7 bases short, with 13 bases between. The CDR3 runs to 15 residues. The CDR3: CASSPLAAVNGELFF. The DNA of the CDR3 is TGTGCCAGCTCACCACTGGCGGCTGTTAACGGGGAGCTGTTTTTT.

V is TRBV19 and J is TRBJ1-1; D is perhaps TRBD1 (5 bases). V was shortened by 6 bases and J by 1 base, with 18 bases between the two germline ends. The CDR3 has 16 residues. Per germline, CDR1 LNHDA and CDR2 SQIVND (reference sequence). The CDR3 coding sequence is TGTGCCAGTAGCCCTTTGCGGGGTAGGGGGAACACTGAAGCTTTCTTT. Protein product: CASSPLRGRGNTEAFF.

The chain uses TRBV5-1 and TRBJ1-4, with D maybe TRBD1 (5 bases). Between the trimmed V and J ends, which lost 4 bases and 8 bases, there was a span of 21 bases. In germline, CDR1 is SGHRS, CDR2 YFSETQ. This CDR3 is 16 amino acids long. CDR3 protein: CASSPTTRGRFEKLFF. The CDR3 region has the DNA TGCGCCAGCAGCCCCACAACCCGGGGCCGGTTCGAAAAACTGTTTTTT.

The chain joins TRBV30 to TRBJ2-2; D is tentatively TRBD1 or TRBD2 (5 bases each). The CDR3 is 14 residues long. Germline V CDR1 and CDR2: GTSNPN, SVGIG (reference sequence). Trimming pared 0 bases from V and 6 bases from J, leaving 11 bases between. As DNA, the CDR3 is TGTGCCTGGAGTGTACGGGGCAGGCCCGGGGAGCTGTTTTTT. Translated: CAWSVRGRPGELFF.

The chain has TRBV27 and TRBJ1-1; weak D call: TRBD1 (5 bases). The CDR3 totals 15 residues. V was cut by 5 bases and J by 4 bases, with 17 bases left in between. The V gene's germline CDR1 is MNHEY and CDR2 SMNVEV (reference sequence). The CDR3 nucleotides are TGTGCCAGCAGTCTCCGGACGGTGGGGGGCACTGAAGCTTTCTTT. Protein sequence: CASSLRTVGGTEAFF.

The rearrangement links TRBV19 to TRBJ2-1; 8 nucleotides line up with TRBD2. The CDR3 extends over 15 amino acids. V was clipped by 7 bases and J by 3 bases; unmatched bases: 8. CDR1 is LNHDA and CDR2 is SQIVND in the germline V gene (reference sequence). The CDR3, as DNA: TGTGCCAGTATTGGAGGGCTAGCGGGCTACAATGAGCAGTTCTTC. Translated: CASIGGLAGYNEQFF.

The rearrangement joins TRBV4-1 to TRBJ1-5; 8 nucleotides line up with TRBD1. The CDR3 runs 15 residues. Germline V CDR1 and CDR2: MGHRA, YSYEKL. Losses at the gene ends were 3 bases for V and 8 bases for J; bases not matched to a gene: 9. DNA for the CDR3: TGCGCCAGCAGCCAGACAGGGGTTTCAGTAGAGCCCCAGCATTTT. Its protein product is CASSQTGVSVEPQHF.

V gene TRBV9 combines with J gene TRBJ2-7; either TRBD1 or TRBD2 may supply D (5 bases each). Germline V gene lookup returns CDR1 SGDLS and CDR2 YYNGEE. The CDR3 spans 15 residues. The germline V and J ends were trimmed by 0 bases and 0 bases, with 10 bases remaining between them. The CDR3 nucleotides read TGTGCCAGCAGCGTAGGAAAGGGGAGCTCCTACGAGCAGTACTTC. This translates into CASSVGKGSSYEQYF.

The chain employs TRBV5-4 and TRBJ1-2, with 9 bases fitting TRBD1. The CDR3 covers 16 residues. CDR1 is SGHNT, CDR2 YYREEE, per germline (reference sequence). J was trimmed by 9 bases and V by 4 bases; bases with no gene match: 16. Written as DNA, the CDR3 is TGTGCCAGCAGCAGATCAAGGGACAGGGTGGAGGTTCGCTACACCTTC. Translation: CASSRSRDRVEVRYTF.

The chain links TRBV18 to TRBJ1-1; D might be TRBD1 (6 bases). The length of the CDR3 is 15 residues. V was clipped by 3 bases and J by 1 base, with 12 bases between them. Germline V gives CDR1 KGHSH, CDR2 LQKENI. The DNA for the CDR3 is TGTGCCAGCTCACCGGGGACACAGGGGAACACTGAAGCTTTCTTT. Amino acid sequence: CASSPGTQGNTEAFF.

The chain carries TRBV5-5 and TRBJ2-3, with TRBD2 matching over 9 bases. The CDR3 consists of 17 residues. Germline V gives CDR1 SGHKS, CDR2 YYEKEE (reference sequence). V shed 3 bases and J 3 bases; nucleotides not matched to a gene: 11. The DNA for the CDR3 is TGTGCCAGCAGCTGGGGTGGAGCGGGGGGCCGAACAGATACGCAGTATTTT. Translating it yields CASSWGGAGGRTDTQYF. Based on the CDR3 plus reference TRBV5-5 and TRBJ2-3, the full variable domain is DAGVTQSPTHLIKTRGQQVTLRCSPISGHKSVSWYQQVLGQGPQFIFQYYEKEERGRGNFPDRFSARQFPNYSSELNVNALLLGDSALYLCASSWGGAGGRTDTQYFGPGTRLTVL.

The rearrangement links TRBV3-1 (or the pseudogene TRBV3-2) to TRBJ1-6; D is uncertain. The CDR3 spans 15 residues. The ends were cut back, 6 bases at V and 8 bases at J, with 17 bases in the middle. Germline V gives CDR1 LGHDT, CDR2 YNNKEL (reference sequence). CDR3 in DNA: TGTGCCAGCAGTCCCATGGGTTTTTCGGATTCACCCCTCCACTTT. It codes for CASSPMGFSDSPLHF.

The chain combines TRBV18 with TRBJ1-2, with unresolved D. Germline lookup yields CDR1 KGHSH and CDR2 LQKENI. This CDR3 spans 15 amino acids. Trimming removed 1 base from V and 8 bases from J, with 17 bases in between. The DNA of the CDR3 is TGTGCCAGCTCACCACGGGAAGGGAACCCCCGGGGCTACACCTTC. This encodes CASSPREGNPRGYTF.

The chain carries TRBV5-1 and TRBJ2-5; D perhaps matches TRBD1 (5 bases). The V end lost 4 bases, the J end lost 1 base, and 14 bases lay between the germline ends. The CDR3 loop spans 15 amino acids. Germline loops: CDR1 SGHRS, CDR2 YFSETQ. In DNA, the CDR3 is TGCGCCAGCAGCCCCGTAGCTGGGGCCCAAGAGACCCAGTACTTC. This gives the protein CASSPVAGAQETQYF. Drawing the rest from reference TRBV5-1 and TRBJ2-5, the complete variable domain is KAGVTQTPRYLIKTRGQQVTLSCSPISGHRSVSWYQQTPGQGLQFLFEYFSETQRNKGNFPGRFSGRQFSNSRSEMNVSTLELGDSALYLCASSPVAGAQETQYFGPGTRLLVL.

The chain is built from TRBV5-1 and TRBJ2-4; D is tentatively TRBD1 or TRBD2 (6 bases each). V was trimmed by 2 bases and J by 6 bases, leaving 18 bases between them. The CDR3 sequence is 16 residues long. Per the germline V gene, CDR1 is SGHRS and CDR2 is YFSETQ. The CDR3 protein is CASSFNGGRRINIQYF. CDR3 coding DNA: TGCGCCAGCAGCTTTAACGGGGGCCGCAGGATAAACATTCAGTACTTC.

The chain recombines TRBV4-1 with TRBJ1-5; no firm D call. The germline V and J ends were trimmed by 0 bases and 9 bases, with 15 bases remaining between them. Germline assignment: CDR1 MGHRA and CDR2 YSYEKL. CDR3 size: 15 residues. As DNA, the CDR3 is TGCGCCAGCAGCCAAGAATCGGCTGCCACTTGGCCCCAGCATTTT. Protein: CASSQESAATWPQHF.

Concerning this clone: Its ends do not fully match the called genes, so a read error is possible. This chain uses TRBV7-3 with TRBJ2-2, with TRBD1 matching over 7 bases. The CDR3 contains 17 residues. Germline V gene data show CDR1 as SGHTA and CDR2 as FQGTGA. The CDR3 protein is CASSLTPPGQSTGELFF. The CDR3 nucleotides read TGTGCCAGCAGCCTAACCCCCCCGGGACAGTCCACCGGGGAGCTGTTTTTT. Based on the CDR3 plus reference TRBV7-3 and TRBJ2-2, the full variable domain is GAGVSQTPSNKVTEKGKYVELRCDPISGHTALYWYRQSLGQGPEFLIYFQGTGAADDSGLPNDRFFAVRPEGSVSTLKIQRTERGDSAVYLCASSLTPPGQSTGELFFGEGSRLTVL.

The chain recombines TRBV29-1 with TRBJ1-5; D is possibly TRBD1 (5 bases). With 4 bases removed from V and 0 bases from J, the gap between germline ends came to 10 bases. Germline V lookup: CDR1 SQVTM, CDR2 ANQGSEA. The CDR3 contains 14 residues. CDR3 sequence: CSVATGGSNQPQHF. The DNA for the CDR3 is TGCAGCGTTGCTACGGGGGGTAGCAATCAGCCCCAGCATTTT.

V is TRBV6-6 and J is TRBJ2-6, with D possibly TRBD2 on 6 matching bases. This CDR3 comprises 17 residues. V was clipped by 5 bases and J by 0 bases, with 14 bases between them. In germline, CDR1 is MNHNY, CDR2 SVGAGI (reference sequence). The CDR3 spells CASSRSGGASGANVLTF. The CDR3 DNA reads TGTGCCAGCAGTCGGTCCGGAGGGGCCTCTGGGGCCAACGTCCTGACTTTC.